This T cell receptor (beta chain) comes out of a study of shared T cell receptors in the human thymus. Looked up from germline, CDR1 is MNHEY and CDR2 is SVGAGI. V was pared by 0 bases and J by 4 bases, with 8 bases of the junction left unmatched. This CDR3 has 16 amino acids. Clones were read by immunoSEQ multiplex PCR, and TCRdb kept only the in-frame ones, dropping some. The table shows about 660,000 clones, with 70% to 90% occurring only once. A further study also used this sample, focusing on human thymus T cells.

V gene TRBV6-5 combines with J gene TRBJ2-7; 8 bases are a match to TRBD2. Sample: thymocytes. The source of this sequence is a boy in the first two years of life with a congenital heart defect. The CDR3 reads CASSYSSAGVRYEQYF. The CDR3 DNA reads as TGTGCCAGCAGTTACTCGTCAGCGGGAGTTAGGTACGAGCAGTACTTC.